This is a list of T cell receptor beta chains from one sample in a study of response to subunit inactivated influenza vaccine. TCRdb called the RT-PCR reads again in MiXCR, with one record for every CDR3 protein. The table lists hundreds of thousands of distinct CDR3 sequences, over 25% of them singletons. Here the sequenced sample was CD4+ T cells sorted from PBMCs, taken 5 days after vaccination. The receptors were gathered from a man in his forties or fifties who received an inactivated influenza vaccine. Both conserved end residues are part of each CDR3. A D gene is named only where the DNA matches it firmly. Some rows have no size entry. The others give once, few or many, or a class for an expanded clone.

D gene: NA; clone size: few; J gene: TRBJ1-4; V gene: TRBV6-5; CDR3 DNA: TGTGCCAGCAGTTCGACGACAGCAACTAATGAAAAACTGTTTTTT; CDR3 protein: CASSSTTATNEKLFF
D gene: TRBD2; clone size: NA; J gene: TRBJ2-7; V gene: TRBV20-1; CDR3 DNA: TGCAGTGCAAAAAGCGGGGCGGGGTCGTACGAGCAGTACTTC; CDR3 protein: CSAKSGAGSYEQYF
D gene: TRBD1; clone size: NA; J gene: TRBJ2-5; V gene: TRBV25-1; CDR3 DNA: TGTGCCAGCAGTGAACACATCGTCAGGGGGCTAGAGACCCAGTACTTC; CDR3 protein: CASSEHIVRGLETQYF
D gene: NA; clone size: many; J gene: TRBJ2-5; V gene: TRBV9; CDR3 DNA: TGTGCCAGCAGCGTAGCGGGGGGCCTTCAAGAGACCCAGTACTTC; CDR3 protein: CASSVAGGLQETQYF
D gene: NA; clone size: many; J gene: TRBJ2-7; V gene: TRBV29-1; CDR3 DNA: TGCAGCGTTGTGGGTGCGGGGACCTACGAGCAGTACTTC; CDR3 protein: CSVVGAGTYEQYF
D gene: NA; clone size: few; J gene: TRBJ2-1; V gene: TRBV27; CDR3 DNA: TGTGCCAGCAGTCGGGACTCAACATACAATGAGCAGTTCTTC; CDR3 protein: CASSRDSTYNEQFF
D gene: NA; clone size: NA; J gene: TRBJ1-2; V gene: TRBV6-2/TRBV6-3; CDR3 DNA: TGTGCCAGCAGTCGTCGGACCCCACCTAACTATGGCTACACCTTC; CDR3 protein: CASSRRTPPNYGYTF
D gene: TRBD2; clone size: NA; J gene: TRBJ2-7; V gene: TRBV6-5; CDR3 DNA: TGTGCCAGCAGTACTCGGACTAGCGGGCCTTACGAGCAGTACTTC; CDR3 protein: CASSTRTSGPYEQYF
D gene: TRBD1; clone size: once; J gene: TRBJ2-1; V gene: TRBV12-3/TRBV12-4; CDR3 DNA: TGTGCCAGCAGCTGGGGACAGGGCAATGAGCAGTTCTTC; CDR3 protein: CASSWGQGNEQFF
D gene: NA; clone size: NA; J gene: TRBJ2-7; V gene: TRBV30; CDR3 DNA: TGTGCCTGGAGTGTCGGGTTAACCTACGAGCAGTACTTC; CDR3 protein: CAWSVGLTYEQYF
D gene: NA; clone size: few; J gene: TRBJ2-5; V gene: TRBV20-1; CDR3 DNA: TGCAGTGCTGAGGTTCTGGGAGAGACCCAGTACTTC; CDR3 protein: CSAEVLGETQYF
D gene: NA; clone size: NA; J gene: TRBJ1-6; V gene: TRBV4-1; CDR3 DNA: TGCGCCAGCAGCCAAGACGGACTGGGGTCAAATTCACCCCTCCACTTT; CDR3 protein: CASSQDGLGSNSPLHF
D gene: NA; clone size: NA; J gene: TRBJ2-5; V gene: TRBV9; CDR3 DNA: TGTGCCAGCAGCCCTAGCTTTACAGAGACCCAGTACTTC; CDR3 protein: CASSPSFTETQYF
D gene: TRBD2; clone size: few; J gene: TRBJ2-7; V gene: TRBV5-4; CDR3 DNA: TGTGCCAGCAGCATTCCGGGACTAGCGGGAGACGAGCAGTACTTC; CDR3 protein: CASSIPGLAGDEQYF
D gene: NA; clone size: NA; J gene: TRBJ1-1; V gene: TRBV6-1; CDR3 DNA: TGTGCCAGCACGAAGGGGGGAAACCTGGGGACTGAAGCTTTCTTT; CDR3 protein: CASTKGGNLGTEAFF
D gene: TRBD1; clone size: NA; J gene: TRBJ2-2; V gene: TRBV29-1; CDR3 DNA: TGCAGCGTTGGACAGGGGGCCTCCGGGGAGCTGTTTTTT; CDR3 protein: CSVGQGASGELFF
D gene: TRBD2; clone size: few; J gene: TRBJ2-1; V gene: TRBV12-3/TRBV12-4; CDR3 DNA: TGTGCCAGCAATCGAGGGACTACCTACAATGAGCAGTTCTTC; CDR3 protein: CASNRGTTYNEQFF
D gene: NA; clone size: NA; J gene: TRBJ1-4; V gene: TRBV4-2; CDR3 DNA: TGTGCCAGCAGCCAAGATCGGGTTGGTCCCAGGGAAAAACTGTTTTTT; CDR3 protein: CASSQDRVGPREKLFF
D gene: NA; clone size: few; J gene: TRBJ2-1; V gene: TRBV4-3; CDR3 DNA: TGCGCCAGCAGCCAAGTAGGGTCGGGAAATGAGCAGTTCTTC; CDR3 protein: CASSQVGSGNEQFF
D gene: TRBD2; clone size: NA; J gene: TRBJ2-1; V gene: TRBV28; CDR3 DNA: TGTGCCAGCAGTCACCAACTAGCGGGAGAACTGTTCTTC; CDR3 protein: CASSHQLAGELFF
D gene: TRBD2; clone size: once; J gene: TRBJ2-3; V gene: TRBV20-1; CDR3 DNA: TGCAGTGCCAAACGGGGGGGGAACACAGATACGCAGTATTTT; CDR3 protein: CSAKRGGNTDTQYF
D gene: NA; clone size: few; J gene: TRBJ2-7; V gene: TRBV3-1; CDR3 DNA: TGTGCCAGCAGCCAACCATCCGGGACTCATCACGAGCAGTACTTC; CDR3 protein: CASSQPSGTHHEQYF
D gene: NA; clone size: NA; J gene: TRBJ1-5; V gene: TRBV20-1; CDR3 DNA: TGCAGTGCTACCCGGGGACCTAGCAATCAGCCCCAGCATTTT; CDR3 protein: CSATRGPSNQPQHF
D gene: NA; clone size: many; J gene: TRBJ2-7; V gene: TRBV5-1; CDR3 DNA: TGCGCCATCTCGCCCCGCCTCTCCGAGCAGTACTTC; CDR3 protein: CAISPRLSEQYF
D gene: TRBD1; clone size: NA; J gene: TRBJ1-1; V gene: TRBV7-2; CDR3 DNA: TGTGCCAGCAGCCCGAGGACAGGGCCCATGAACACTGAAGCTTTCTTT; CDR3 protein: CASSPRTGPMNTEAFF
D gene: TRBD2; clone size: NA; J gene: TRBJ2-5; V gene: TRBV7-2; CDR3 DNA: TGTGCCAGCAGCTCGACGACTAGCGGGGTTCAAGAGACCCAGTACTTC; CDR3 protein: CASSSTTSGVQETQYF
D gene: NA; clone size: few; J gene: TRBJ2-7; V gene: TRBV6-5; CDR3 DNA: TGTGCCAGCAGTTACTCATGGCGGGACTACGAGCAGTACTTC; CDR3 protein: CASSYSWRDYEQYF
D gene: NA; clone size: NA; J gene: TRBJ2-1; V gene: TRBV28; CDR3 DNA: TGTGCCAGCAGGATAACAGGAGACAATGAGCAGTTCTTC; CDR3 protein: CASRITGDNEQFF
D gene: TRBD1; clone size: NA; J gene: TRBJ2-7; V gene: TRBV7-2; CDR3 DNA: TGTGCCAGCAGCTTAGGCCCGACAGGGGACGGCTACGAGCAGTACTTC; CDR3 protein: CASSLGPTGDGYEQYF
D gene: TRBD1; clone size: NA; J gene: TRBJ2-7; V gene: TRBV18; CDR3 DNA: TGTGCCAGCTCACCACCGACAGGGTTCGAGCAGTACTTC; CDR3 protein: CASSPPTGFEQYF
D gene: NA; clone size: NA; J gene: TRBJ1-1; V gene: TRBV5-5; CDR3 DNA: TGTGCCAGCAGCTCGCGGGGGGAAAACACTGAAGCTTTCTTT; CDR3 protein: CASSSRGENTEAFF
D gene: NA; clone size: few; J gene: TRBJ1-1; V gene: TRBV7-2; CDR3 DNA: TGTGCCAGCAGCTTAGTGGCAGGACCCGTTGAAGCTTTCTTT; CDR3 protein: CASSLVAGPVEAFF
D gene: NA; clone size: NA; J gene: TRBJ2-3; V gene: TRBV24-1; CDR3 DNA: TGTGCCACCAGTTATAGTGGGGATACGCAGTATTTT; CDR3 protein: CATSYSGDTQYF
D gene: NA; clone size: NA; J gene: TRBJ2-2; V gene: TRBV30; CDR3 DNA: TGTGCCTGGACGAGCAGAAACACCGGGGAGCTGTTTTTT; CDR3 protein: CAWTSRNTGELFF
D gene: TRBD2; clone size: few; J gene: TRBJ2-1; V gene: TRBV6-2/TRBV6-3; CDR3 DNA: TGTGCCAGCAGAAGAGGACTAGCGGGAGTCAATGAGCAGTTCTTC; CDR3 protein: CASRRGLAGVNEQFF
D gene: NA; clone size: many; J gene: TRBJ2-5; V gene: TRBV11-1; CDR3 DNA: TGTGCCAGCAGCCCACTTCCGGGACAAGAGACCCAGTACTTC; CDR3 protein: CASSPLPGQETQYF
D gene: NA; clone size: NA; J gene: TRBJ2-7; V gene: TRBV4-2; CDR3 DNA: TGTGCCAGCAGCCAAGTCGGGGGCTCCTACGAGCAGTACTTC; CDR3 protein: CASSQVGGSYEQYF
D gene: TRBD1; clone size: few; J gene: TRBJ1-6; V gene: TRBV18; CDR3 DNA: TGTGCCAGCTCACTGGGACAGGGAGATTCACCCCTCCACTTT; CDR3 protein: CASSLGQGDSPLHF
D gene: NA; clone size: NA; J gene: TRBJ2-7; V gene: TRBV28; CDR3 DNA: TGTGCCAGCTCCTGGACTCGTAGCTCCTACGAGCAGTACTTC; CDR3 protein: CASSWTRSSYEQYF
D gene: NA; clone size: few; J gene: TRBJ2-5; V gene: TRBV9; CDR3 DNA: TGTGCCAGCAGCCTTGGACAGTTCCAGACCCAGTACTTC; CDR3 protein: CASSLGQFQTQYF
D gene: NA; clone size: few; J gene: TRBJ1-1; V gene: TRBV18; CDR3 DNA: TGTGCCAGCTCATCTCCGGGTCCTAGGGTCACTGAAGCTTTCTTT; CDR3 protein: CASSSPGPRVTEAFF
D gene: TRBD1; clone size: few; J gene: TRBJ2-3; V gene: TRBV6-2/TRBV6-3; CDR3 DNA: TGTGCCAGCAGTAGACAGGGGGCTCGGGCAGATACGCAGTATTTT; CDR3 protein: CASSRQGARADTQYF
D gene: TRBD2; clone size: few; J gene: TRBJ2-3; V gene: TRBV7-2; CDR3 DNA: TGTGCCAGCAGCTTGGGACTAGCGGGGGGAGGAGATACGCAGTATTTT; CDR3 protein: CASSLGLAGGGDTQYF
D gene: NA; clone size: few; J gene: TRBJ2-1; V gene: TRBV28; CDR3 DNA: TGTGCCAGCAGGACCGGGACACACAATGAGCAGTTCTTC; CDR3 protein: CASRTGTHNEQFF
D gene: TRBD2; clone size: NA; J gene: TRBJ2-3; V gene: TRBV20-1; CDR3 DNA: TGCAGTGCTAGAGGGGCGGGGGGGCCAGTCACAGATACGCAGTATTTT; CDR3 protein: CSARGAGGPVTDTQYF
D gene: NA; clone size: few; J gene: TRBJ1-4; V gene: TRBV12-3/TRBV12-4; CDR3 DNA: TGTGCCAGCAGTTTGATTACAGGGACTAGGGAAAAACTGTTTTTT; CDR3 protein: CASSLITGTREKLFF
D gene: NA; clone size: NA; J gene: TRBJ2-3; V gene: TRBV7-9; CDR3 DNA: TGTGCCAGCAGCTTAGCGGTCGGGGGAGGATCCACAGATACGCAGTATTTT; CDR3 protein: CASSLAVGGGSTDTQYF
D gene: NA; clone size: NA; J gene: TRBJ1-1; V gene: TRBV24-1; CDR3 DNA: TGTGCCACCAGTGAGAGGGACTACACTGAAGCTTTCTTT; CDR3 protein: CATSERDYTEAFF